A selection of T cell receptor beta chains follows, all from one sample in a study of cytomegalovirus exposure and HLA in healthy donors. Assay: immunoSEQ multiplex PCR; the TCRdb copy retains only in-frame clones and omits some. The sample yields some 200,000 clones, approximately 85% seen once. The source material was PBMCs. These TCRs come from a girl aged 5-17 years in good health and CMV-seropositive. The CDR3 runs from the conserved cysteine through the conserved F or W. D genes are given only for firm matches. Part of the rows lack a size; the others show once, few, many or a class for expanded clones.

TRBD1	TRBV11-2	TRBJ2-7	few	TGTGCCAGCAGCTTAGGGACAGGGGGCTACGAGCAGTACTTC	CASSLGTGGYEQYF
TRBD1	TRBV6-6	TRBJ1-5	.	TGTGCCAGCAGGGCAGGGGGCGTTGGCAATCAGCCCCAGCATTTT	CASRAGGVGNQPQHF
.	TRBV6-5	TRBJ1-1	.	TGTGCCAGCAGTTACTCAAGAGATATGAACACTGAAGCTTTCTTT	CASSYSRDMNTEAFF
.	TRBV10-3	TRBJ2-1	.	TGTGCCATCAGTGAGTCCGGTCAAATGCAGTTCTTC	CAISESGQMQFF
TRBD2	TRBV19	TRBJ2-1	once	TGTGCCAGTAGTATAGACCTGGTGACTAGCGGGTACAATGAGCAGTTCTTC	CASSIDLVTSGYNEQFF
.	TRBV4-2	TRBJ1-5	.	TGTGCCAGCAGCCAAGTCGGACAGAATCAGCCCCAGCATTTT	CASSQVGQNQPQHF
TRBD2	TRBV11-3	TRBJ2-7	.	TGTGCCAGCAGCTTACAACTAGCGGGGGGGGTGTACTTC	CASSLQLAGGVYF
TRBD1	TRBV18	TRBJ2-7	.	TGTGCCAGCTCACCACGAACCGGGACAGGGGGGTACGAGCAGTACTTC	CASSPRTGTGGYEQYF
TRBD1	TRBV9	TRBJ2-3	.	TGTGCCAGCAGCCCGAGACAGGGGCCACAGTATTTT	CASSPRQGPQYF
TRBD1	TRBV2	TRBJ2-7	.	TGTGCCACTACGGACCGAAGGGGGCAAAAGGAGCAGTACTTC	CATTDRRGQKEQYF
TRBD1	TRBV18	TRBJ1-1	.	TGTGCCAGCTCACCACCGGGACAGAGTATGAACACTGAAGCTTTCTTT	CASSPPGQSMNTEAFF
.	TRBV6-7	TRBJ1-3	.	TGTGCCAAGGGGTGGCCCGGGGGTGGAAACACCATATATTTT	CAKGWPGGGNTIYF
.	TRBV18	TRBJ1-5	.	TGTGCCAGCTCACCCGACAGAAATCAGCCCCAGCATTTT	CASSPDRNQPQHF
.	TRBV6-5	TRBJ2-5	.	TGTGCCAGCAGCCGAGTTGGAGCCCAAGAGACCCAGTACTTC	CASSRVGAQETQYF
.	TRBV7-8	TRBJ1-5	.	TGTGCCAGCAGCTTAGGTTCTTCAGGAGGTCAGCCCCAGCATTTT	CASSLGSSGGQPQHF
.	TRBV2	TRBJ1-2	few	TGTGCCAGCAGGGAGGACTCCTCTATTCTTGGCTACACCTTC	CASREDSSILGYTF
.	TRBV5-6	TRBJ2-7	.	TGTGCCAGCAGCTTGTACGGTGGCTACGAGCAGTACTTC	CASSLYGGYEQYF
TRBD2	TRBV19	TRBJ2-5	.	TGTGCCAGTAGTACCGGGGGGAAGTACCAAGAGACCCAGTACTTC	CASSTGGKYQETQYF
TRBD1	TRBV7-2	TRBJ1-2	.	TGTGCCAGCAGCTTCCCGGGACAGGGGGCGATCGGTGGCTACACCTTC	CASSFPGQGAIGGYTF
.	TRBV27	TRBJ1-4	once	TGTGCCAGCAGTAACTTGAATGAAAAACTGTTTTTT	CASSNLNEKLFF
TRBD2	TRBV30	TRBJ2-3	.	TGTGCCTGGAACCTAGCGGGTCCTTCAGATACGCAGTATTTT	CAWNLAGPSDTQYF
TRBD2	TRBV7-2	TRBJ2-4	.	TGTGCCAGCAGCTTAGAGCCCGGGCTAGCGGGGTGGGAGGACATTCAGTACTTC	CASSLEPGLAGWEDIQYF
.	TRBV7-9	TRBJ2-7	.	TGTGCCAGCAGTCTTAGTGCAGGGCGCGAGCAGTACTTC	CASSLSAGREQYF
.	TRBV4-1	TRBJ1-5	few	TGCGCCAGCAGCCAAGTACAGGCTAGCAATCAGCCCCAGCATTTT	CASSQVQASNQPQHF
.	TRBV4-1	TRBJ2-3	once	TGCGCCAGCTCGGGGGTGGATACGCAGTATTTT	CASSGVDTQYF
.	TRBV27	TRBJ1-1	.	TGTGCCAGCTCGAGCATGAACACTGAAGCTTTCTTT	CASSSMNTEAFF
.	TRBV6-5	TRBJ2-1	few	TGTGCCAGCGCAGCGGACAGCTCCTACAATGAGCAGTTCTTC	CASAADSSYNEQFF
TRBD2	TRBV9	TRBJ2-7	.	TGTGCCAGCAGCGCGCGGGGGGACGGAGGCTACGAGCAGTACTTC	CASSARGDGGYEQYF
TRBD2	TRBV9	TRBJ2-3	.	TGTGCCAGCAGCGCAGGACTAGTGGGCACAGATACGCAGTATTTT	CASSAGLVGTDTQYF
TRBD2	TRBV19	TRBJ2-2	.	TGTGCCAGTAGTATCCTAGCGGGGGCGAGCACCGGGGAGCTGTTTTTT	CASSILAGASTGELFF
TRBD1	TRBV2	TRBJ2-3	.	TGTGCCAGCAGTGGCTACAGGGGGTTGTCAGATACGCAGTATTTT	CASSGYRGLSDTQYF
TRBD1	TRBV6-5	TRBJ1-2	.	TGTGCCAGCAGGACAGGGCGGGATGGCTACACCTTC	CASRTGRDGYTF
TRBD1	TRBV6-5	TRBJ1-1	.	TGTGCCAGCAGTTTACAGGGGCACACTGAAGCTTTCTTT	CASSLQGHTEAFF
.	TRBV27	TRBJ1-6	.	TGTGCCAGCAGTTTCATTAAGACGGGGTCACCCCTCCACTTT	CASSFIKTGSPLHF
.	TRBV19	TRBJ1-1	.	TGTGCCAGTGGAGAGTTGCACCTATTT	CASGELHLF
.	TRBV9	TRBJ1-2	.	TGTGCCAGCAGCGTAGGCAGGGGCGAGTATGGCTACACCTTC	CASSVGRGEYGYTF
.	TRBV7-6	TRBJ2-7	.	TGTGCCAGCAGCATCTCCAGGGGATTCTCCTACGAGCAGTACTTC	CASSISRGFSYEQYF
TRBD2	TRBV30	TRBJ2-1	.	TGTGCCTGGAAGGCGGGGGGGCGGGTCGAGCAGTTCTTC	CAWKAGGRVEQFF
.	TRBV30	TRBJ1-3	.	TGTGCCTGGAGCAAAGCAGGAAACACCATATATTTT	CAWSKAGNTIYF
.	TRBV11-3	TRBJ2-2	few	TGTGCCAGCAGCCTAAAGACAGGATTGAACACCGGGGAGCTGTTTTTT	CASSLKTGLNTGELFF
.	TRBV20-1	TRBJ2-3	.	TGCAGTGCTCCGGACTACTATACGCAGTATTTT	CSAPDYYTQYF
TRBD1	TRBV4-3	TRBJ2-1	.	TGCGCCAGCAGCCAAGGAGCTCCGGGACAGCTCTACAATGAGCAGTTCTTC	CASSQGAPGQLYNEQFF
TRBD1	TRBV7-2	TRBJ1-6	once	TGTGCCAGCAGCTTAGCCGGGAGACAGGGGGGCTCACCCCTCCACTTT	CASSLAGRQGGSPLHF
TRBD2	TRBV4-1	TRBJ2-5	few	TGCGCCAGCAGCGACTACGCCGGGACTACGACAGAGACCCAGTACTTC	CASSDYAGTTTETQYF
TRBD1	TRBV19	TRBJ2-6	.	TGTGCCAGTAGTCCAGGGGGCAAGGGCTCTGGGGCCAACGTCCTGACTTTC	CASSPGGKGSGANVLTF
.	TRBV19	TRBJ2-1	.	TGTGCCAGTAGTATCGACTCCTCTAGCTCCTACAATGAGCAGTTCTTC	CASSIDSSSSYNEQFF
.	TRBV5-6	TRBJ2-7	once	TGTGCCAGCAGTCGAAAGGGAAGGGGCCTCTACGAGCAGTACTTC	CASSRKGRGLYEQYF
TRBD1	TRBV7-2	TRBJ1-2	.	TGTGCCAGCAGCGCCCCGGACAGGGGGTATGGCTACACCTTC	CASSAPDRGYGYTF
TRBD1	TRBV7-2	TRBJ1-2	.	TGTGCCAGCAGCCCACTGGGGGGACAGGGACGTTCCAACTATGGCTACACCTTC	CASSPLGGQGRSNYGYTF
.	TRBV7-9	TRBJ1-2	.	TGTGCCAGCAGCTTCCGGCCCGGGGGGGGCGGAGGCTACACCTTC	CASSFRPGGGGGYTF
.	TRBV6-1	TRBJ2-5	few	TGTGCCAGCAGTGAAGCTTCAGGGGCGCAATCCTACGAGACCCAGTACTTC	CASSEASGAQSYETQYF
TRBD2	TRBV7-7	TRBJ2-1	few	TGTGCCAGCAGCACCGGGACTAGCGACGTACAACTCTTC	CASSTGTSDVQLF
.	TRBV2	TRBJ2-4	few	TGTGCCAGCAAGGTGGCGGAACTAGCCAAAAACATTCAGTACTTC	CASKVAELAKNIQYF
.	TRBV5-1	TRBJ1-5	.	TGCGCCAGCAGCTTGGAGGGGGTTCGGAATCAGCCCCAGCATTTT	CASSLEGVRNQPQHF
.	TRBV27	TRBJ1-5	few	TGTGCCAGCATCTCGCGGGCCCTGGATGGACAGCCCCAGCATTTT	CASISRALDGQPQHF
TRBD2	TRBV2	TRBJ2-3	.	TGTGCCAGCAGCCATTTTAGCGGGGGGGCGGCAGATACGCAGTATTTT	CASSHFSGGAADTQYF